The 6 T cell receptor beta chains below all came from one sample that was sequenced in a study of patients and donors after allogeneic stem cell transplantation. A single record per CDR3 protein comes from TCRdb applying MiXCR to the RT-PCR reads. The sample yields 200,000 to 250,000 distinct CDR3 sequences, around 41% seen once. The specimen sequenced was blood, either unsorted or a sorted T cell fraction (not recorded which). These receptor sequences come from a human donor who was either an allogeneic HSCT recipient or a stem cell or donor lymphocyte infusion donor (not recorded which). It is not recorded whose cells these are; they may come from a transplant donor.

The gene calls are TRBV6-4 and TRBJ1-2; 7 bases are a match to TRBD1. The CDR3 sequence is 17 residues long. V was pared by 3 bases and J by 4 bases, with 14 bases of the junction left unmatched. Germline CDR1 is MRHNA and CDR2 is SNTAGT. Here the CDR3 reads CASSESWQGVIGYGYTF. CDR3 nucleotide sequence: TGTGCCAGCAGTGAATCTTGGCAGGGGGTTATCGGCTATGGCTACACCTTC.

V and J are TRBV5-4 and TRBJ1-2; D remains unclear. V was shortened by 1 base and J by 5 bases, with 6 bases between the two germline ends. The CDR3 is made up of 12 amino acids. CDR1 SGHNT and CDR2 YYREEE come from the germline V gene (reference sequence). DNA for the CDR3: TGTGCCAGCAGCTTGACCGAGTATGGCTACACCTTC. This codes for CASSLTEYGYTF.

This clonotype showed up just a few times. The genes are TRBV7-9 and TRBJ1-2; possible D gene TRBD1, 5 bases. The CDR3 has 12 amino acids. Germline V lookup: CDR1 SEHNR, CDR2 FQNEAQ (reference sequence). V was shortened by 8 bases and J by 7 bases, with 14 bases between the two germline ends. The CDR3 nucleotides are TGTGCCAGCTCACCCGGGGGAGGTGGCTACACCTTC. It is translated as CASSPGGGGYTF.

This rearrangement joins TRBV7-2 to TRBJ1-1; D unclear. Germline V gene lookup returns CDR1 SGHTA and CDR2 FQGNSA. CDR3 length equals 15 residues. V was clipped by 1 base and J by 5 bases, with 14 bases between them. CDR3 amino acids: CASSLVRGMGTEAFF. The CDR3 DNA is TGTGCCAGCAGCTTAGTACGGGGAATGGGGACTGAAGCTTTCTTT.

The chain couples TRBV9 to TRBJ2-2; 7 nucleotides match TRBD1. There are 14 residues in the CDR3. V was pared by 5 bases and J by 6 bases, with 7 bases of the junction left unmatched. From germline, CDR1 is SGDLS and CDR2 YYNGEE. CDR3 protein: CASRRTGSPGELFF. In DNA, the CDR3 is TGTGCCAGCAGGCGGACAGGATCCCCCGGGGAGCTGTTTTTT.

This clonotype has only a few counts. CDR3 residues: CASSQDQETQYF. CDR3 sequence (DNA): TGTGCCAGCAGCCAAGATCAGGAGACCCAGTACTTC. The J gene is TRBJ2-5, the V gene TRBV4-2; D not certain. Trimming cost V 0 bases and J 5 bases, with 4 bases left between them. CDR1 and CDR2 from the germline V gene are LGHNA and YNFKEQ. The CDR3 loop spans 12 amino acids.